The next 8 T cell receptor beta chains were all read from a single sample in a study of cytomegalovirus exposure and HLA in healthy donors. Researchers ran the PCR with 60 Vbeta and 13 Jbeta primers. Clones were sequenced by immunoSEQ multiplex PCR, and TCRdb holds only the in-frame ones, with some missing. The sample includes fewer than 200,000 clones, 60% to 80% seen only once; the top ten take just under 1%. The sequenced sample was PBMCs. The receptors were sampled from a woman between 50 and 59 years old in good health and CMV-seropositive.

This chain links TRBV4-1 with TRBJ2-1; 7 bases align to TRBD2. The V gene end was trimmed by 2 bases and the J gene end by 8 bases; junction bases not matched to a gene: 9. CDR1 is MGHRA, CDR2 YSYEKL, per germline. The CDR3 contains 15 residues. In DNA, the CDR3 is TGCGCCAGCAGCCAAAGGGCGAGTCTAGCGGATGAGCAGTTCTTC. Its translation is CASSQRASLADEQFF.

The V call is TRBV5-4, the J call TRBJ2-5; possible D gene TRBD1, 5 bases. CDR1 is SGHNT, CDR2 YYREEE, per germline (reference sequence). CDR3 length equals 15 residues. The ends were cut back, 0 bases at V and 2 bases at J, with 11 bases in the middle. The CDR3 sequence: CASSLVGATQETQYF. CDR3 coding DNA: TGTGCCAGCAGCTTGGTTGGGGCGACGCAAGAGACCCAGTACTTC.

The chain recombines TRBV4-1 with TRBJ2-3, with 9 bases identical to TRBD1. CDR1 and CDR2 from the germline V gene are MGHRA and YSYEKL. With V trimmed by 3 bases and J by 4 bases, 5 bases remained unmatched. This CDR3 contains 15 residues. The CDR3 DNA reads as TGCGCCAGCAGCCAGGGACAGGGAGCACCAGATACGCAGTATTTT. The encoded protein is CASSQGQGAPDTQYF.

The chain is built from TRBV11-2 and TRBJ2-7; 11 positions match TRBD1. The CDR3 has 17 residues. Germline CDR1 and CDR2: SGHAT and FQNNGV. With 1 base clipped from V and 3 bases from J, the junction kept 8 bases outside the gene matches. CDR3 protein: CASSLVGLGTGGYEQYF. The CDR3, as DNA: TGTGCCAGCAGCTTAGTAGGACTCGGGACAGGGGGCTACGAGCAGTACTTC.

The rearrangement joins TRBV9 to TRBJ1-2; 8 nucleotides align to TRBD1. With 3 bases clipped from V and 6 bases from J, the junction kept 10 bases outside the gene matches. The CDR3 sequence is 15 residues long. Germline CDR1 SGDLS, CDR2 YYNGEE. CDR3 bases: TGTGCCAGCAGCGGACCCTCAGGGGGCGCAGATGGCTACACCTTC. It is translated as CASSGPSGGADGYTF. The full variable domain, with the rest looked up from reference TRBV9 and TRBJ1-2, is DSGVTQTPKHLITATGQRVTLRCSPRSGDLSVYWYQQSLDQGLQFLIQYYNGEERAKGNILERFSAQQFPDLHSELNLSSLELGDSALYFCASSGPSGGADGYTFGSGTRLTVV.

The rearrangement uses TRBV6-7 and TRBJ2-1, with 11 bases aligning to TRBD1. TRBV6-7 is an ORF; its function is uncertain. V shed 4 bases and J 3 bases; nucleotides not matched to a gene: 8. This CDR3 has 17 residues. CDR3 region: CASSSGRTGGVYNEQFF. For the CDR3, the DNA is TGTGCCAGCAGTTCGGGCCGGACAGGGGGCGTCTACAATGAGCAGTTCTTC.

This clone turned up a few times. The chain joins TRBV6-1 to TRBJ2-5; 9 bases agree with TRBD2. CDR1 is MNHNS, CDR2 SASEGT, per germline. V shed 5 bases and J 5 bases; nucleotides not matched to a gene: 9. The CDR3 has 15 amino acids. The CDR3 protein is CASSRALAGAETQYF. Written as DNA, the CDR3 is TGTGCCAGCAGTAGAGCCTTAGCGGGAGCGGAGACCCAGTACTTC.

The chain uses TRBV5-6 and TRBJ1-2; D ambiguous. The CDR3 has 13 residues. The V end lost 2 bases, the J end lost 4 bases, and 9 bases lay between the germline ends. Germline V gene lookup returns CDR1 SGHDT and CDR2 YYEEEE. The CDR3 protein is CASSFIQSYGYTF. The DNA of the CDR3 is TGTGCCAGCAGCTTTATACAGAGCTATGGCTACACCTTC.